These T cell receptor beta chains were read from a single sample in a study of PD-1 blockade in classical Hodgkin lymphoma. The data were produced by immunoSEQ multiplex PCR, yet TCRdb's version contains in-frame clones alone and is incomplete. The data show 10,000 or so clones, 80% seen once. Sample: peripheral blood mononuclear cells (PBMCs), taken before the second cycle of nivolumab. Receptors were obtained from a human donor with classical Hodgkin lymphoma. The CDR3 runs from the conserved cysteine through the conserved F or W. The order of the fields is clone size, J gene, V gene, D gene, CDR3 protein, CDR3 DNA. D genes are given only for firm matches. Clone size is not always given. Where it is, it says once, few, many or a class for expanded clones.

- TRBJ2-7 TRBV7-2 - CASRLSLEQYF TGTGCCAGCCGCCTCTCTCTCGAGCAGTACTTC
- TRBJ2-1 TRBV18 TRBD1 CASSPWGQGQDEQFF TGTGCCAGCTCACCCTGGGGACAGGGTCAGGATGAGCAGTTCTTC
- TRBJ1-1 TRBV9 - CASSVQGNTEAFF TGTGCCAGCAGCGTCCAGGGGAACACTGAAGCTTTCTTT
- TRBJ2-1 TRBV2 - CASSPQRSSYNEQFF TGTGCCAGCAGCCCCCAGCGGAGCTCCTACAATGAGCAGTTCTTC
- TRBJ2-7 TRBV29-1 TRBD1 CSVDVVTGGDEQYF TGCAGCGTTGATGTAGTGACAGGGGGCGACGAGCAGTACTTC
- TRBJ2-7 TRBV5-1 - CASSSGGGLYEQYF TGCGCCAGCAGCTCGGGGGGCGGGCTCTACGAGCAGTACTTC
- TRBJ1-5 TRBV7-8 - CASSLVGGSQINQPQHF TGTGCCAGCAGCTTGGTCGGTGGCAGTCAGATTAATCAGCCCCAGCATTTT
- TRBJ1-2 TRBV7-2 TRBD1 CASSLEVSGQGTLGYTF TGTGCCAGCAGCTTAGAGGTGTCCGGACAGGGAACTCTGGGCTACACCTTC
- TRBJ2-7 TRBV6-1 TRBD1 CASNPTGSSYEQYF TGTGCCAGCAATCCGACAGGGAGCTCCTACGAGCAGTACTTC
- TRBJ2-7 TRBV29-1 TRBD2 CSGGGGGYEQYF TGCAGCGGAGGCGGCGGGGGATACGAGCAGTACTTC
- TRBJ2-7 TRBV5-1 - CASSLVGGSYEQYF TGCGCCAGCAGCTTGGTGGGGGGATCCTACGAGCAGTACTTC
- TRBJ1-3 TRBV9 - CASSPRLSSGNTIYF TGTGCCAGCAGCCCCCGACTAAGCTCTGGAAACACCATATATTTT
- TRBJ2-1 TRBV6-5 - CASSYSPGEVDEQFF TGTGCCAGCAGTTACTCGCCGGGAGAGGTGGATGAGCAGTTCTTC
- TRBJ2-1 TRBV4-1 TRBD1 CASSHPDRPEQFF TGCGCCAGCAGCCACCCGGACAGGCCGGAGCAGTTCTTC
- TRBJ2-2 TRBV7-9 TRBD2 CASSSGLAGAHPNTGELFF TGTGCCAGCAGCTCGGGACTAGCGGGAGCACATCCGAACACCGGGGAGCTGTTTTTT
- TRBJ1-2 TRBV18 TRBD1 CASSGEAGQGDYGYTF TGTGCCAGCTCTGGGGAAGCGGGACAGGGAGACTATGGCTACACCTTC
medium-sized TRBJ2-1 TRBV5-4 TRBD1 CASSRQGFRPHGVNEQFF TGTGCCAGCAGCCGACAGGGTTTTCGGCCGCATGGGGTCAATGAGCAGTTCTTC
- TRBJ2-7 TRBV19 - CASSNSRDGTYEQYF TGTGCCAGTAGTAATTCCCGGGACGGGACCTACGAGCAGTACTTC
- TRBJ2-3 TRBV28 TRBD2 CASSSPTSGKWPDTQYF TGTGCCAGCAGTTCCCCGACTAGCGGGAAGTGGCCAGATACGCAGTATTTT
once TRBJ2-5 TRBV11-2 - CASSGGTRAGETQYF TGTGCCAGCAGCGGAGGGACCAGAGCTGGCGAGACCCAGTACTTC
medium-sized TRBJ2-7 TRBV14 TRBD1 CASSQRDRGTTQQYF TGTGCCAGCAGCCAAAGGGACAGGGGAACGACGCAGCAGTACTTC
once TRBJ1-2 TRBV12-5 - CASGLRQNYGYTF TGTGCTAGTGGTTTACGGCAAAACTATGGCTACACCTTC
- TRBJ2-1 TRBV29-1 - CSVRGVGEFYNEQFF TGCAGCGTACGTGGCGTTGGGGAGTTCTACAATGAGCAGTTCTTC
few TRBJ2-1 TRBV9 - CASSVVVVGDNEQFF TGTGCCAGCAGCGTAGTAGTAGTGGGGGACAATGAGCAGTTCTTC